These 32 T cell receptor beta chains were sequenced from one sample in a study of CD4 and CD8 cells across lung adenocarcinoma regions (dated by TCRdb to 2016 to 2019). Library prep was done by PCR. TCRdb lists the instrument as HiSeq X Ten. TCRdb reworked the public reads: Q25 trimming with fastp, MiXCR clone assembly, productive beta chains retained. Rows are combined by CDR3 protein, so each entry shows the most common genes and DNA. The table for this sample lists approximately 18,000 distinct CDR3 sequences; around 53% of them were counted only once. The biggest ten clones account for about 54% of the sample. The sample consisted of CD8+ T cells from the center of a lung tumor. Sample cell subset or site, as interpreted from the label and publication: tumor center region. The receptors derive from a female donor with lung adenocarcinoma. The CD4 and CD8 labels of this study may be unreliable.

This chain uses TRBV10-3 with TRBJ2-5; D may be TRBD1 or TRBD2 (6 bases each). The J call is uncertain, as TRBJ2-3 better fits the DNA end. Germline V CDR1 and CDR2: ENHRY, SYGVKD. The CDR3 covers 15 residues. The CDR3 nucleotides are TGTGCCGCGGGGAACGGGGGCCGTGCCCAAGAGACGCAGTATTTT. It translates to CAAGNGGRAQETQYF.

This clonotype was seen only a few times. The V and J genes are TRBV6-1 and TRBJ2-3, with 7 bases aligning to TRBD2. CDR3 length: 14 residues. Germline V lookup: CDR1 MNHNS, CDR2 SASEGT. V shed 5 bases and J 4 bases; nucleotides not matched to a gene: 6. CDR3 sequence: CASSPSGAPDTQYF. The CDR3 region has the DNA TGTGCCAGCAGTCCCAGCGGGGCCCCAGATACGCAGTATTTT.

With respect to this clonotype: At one boundary the junction diverges from the germline segment, which might be a read error. The chain uses TRBV27 and TRBJ2-5, with 10 nucleotides matching TRBD1. This CDR3 is 15 amino acids long. Germline CDR1 MNHEY, CDR2 SMNVEV (reference sequence). The CDR3, as DNA: TGTGCCAGCGGTTTTGGGACAGGGGACCAAGAGACGCAGTATTTC. It specifies CASGFGTGDQETQYF.

This clonotype was detected many times. This chain joins TRBV12-3 or TRBV12-4 and TRBJ2-1; 8 bases are a match to TRBD2. CDR3 length: 14 residues. V was clipped by 5 bases and J by 5 bases; unmatched bases: 5. The CDR3 spells CASSLSGRNNEQFF. Here the CDR3 DNA reads TGTGCCAGCAGTCTAAGCGGGAGAAACAATGAGCAGTTCTTC.

This clonotype qualifies as medium-sized. The chain recombines TRBV7-8 with TRBJ2-5; TRBD2 aligns across 13 bases. The V and J ends lost 0 bases and 4 bases, in that order; junction bases with no gene match: 5. This CDR3 is 17 amino acids long. Germline assignment: CDR1 SGHVS and CDR2 FQNEAQ. CDR3 sequence (DNA): TGTGCCAGCAGCTTAGCACTAGCGGGAGGGCGGTTAGAGACCCAGTACTTC. It translates to CASSLALAGGRLETQYF.

There are a few counts of this clonotype. The chain recombines TRBV12-3 or TRBV12-4 with TRBJ1-1, with D tentatively TRBD1 (5 bases). Trimming shortened V by 5 bases and J by 5 bases, and 18 bases separated the two germline ends. The CDR3 has 15 residues. CDR3 residues: CASSALRQGRTEAFF. The CDR3 DNA is TGTGCCAGCAGTGCACTACGGCAGGGAAGGACTGAAGCTTTCTTT.

The chain couples TRBV10-3 to TRBJ1-2, with 7 bases fitting TRBD1. CDR3 length equals 12 residues. The germline V gene has CDR1 ENHRY and CDR2 SYGVKD. The V segment lost 7 bases and the J segment 4 bases; nucleotides outside the gene matches: 3. The CDR3 sequence is CAINRGGYGYTF. The CDR3 nucleotides are TGTGCCATCAACAGGGGAGGCTATGGCTACACCTTC.

CDR3 amino acids: CSAPQPGTSGNMGQFF. CDR3 in DNA: TGCAGTGCTCCACAACCAGGGACTAGCGGGAATATGGGGCAGTTCTTC. This rearrangement joins TRBV20-1 to TRBJ2-1, with TRBD2 matching over 13 bases. This CDR3 has 16 residues. The ends lost 5 bases at V and 12 bases at J; junction bases unmatched: 16. Per germline, CDR1 DFQATT and CDR2 SNEGSKA (reference sequence).

The gene calls are TRBV7-2 and TRBJ2-2, with 9 bases fitting TRBD1. From germline, CDR1 is SGHTA and CDR2 FQGNSA. Trimming took 4 bases from V and 6 from J; bases not matched to a gene: 9. There are 16 residues in the CDR3. CDR3 in DNA: TGTGCCAGCAGCTCCTACAGGGGGCGCTTGGCCGGGGAGCTGTTTTTT. This translates into CASSSYRGRLAGELFF.

The genes are TRBV6-5 and TRBJ2-3, with 8 bases fitting TRBD2. The CDR3 has 16 residues. Germline CDR1 is MNHEY and CDR2 is SVGAGI. J gave up 5 bases and V 1 base, and 8 bases lay outside the gene matches. This chain's CDR3 is CASSYFGTSGEDTQYF. In nucleotides, the CDR3 is TGTGCCAGCAGTTACTTCGGGACTAGTGGAGAAGATACGCAGTATTTT.

The chain joins TRBV23-1 to TRBJ2-7, with 8 bases fitting TRBD1. Being an ORF, TRBV23-1 has a function that is uncertain. Trimming cost V 0 bases and J 1 base; bases outside gene matches: 2. The CDR3 totals 15 residues. The CDR3 DNA sequence: TGCGCCAGCAGTCAATCTAGGGACAGGTCCTACGAGCAGTACTTC. It specifies CASSQSRDRSYEQYF.

This clonotype was counted between two and nine times. The chain couples TRBV7-2 to TRBJ1-2; weak D call: TRBD1 (6 bases). The CDR3 has 11 amino acids. CDR1 SGHTA and CDR2 FQGNSA come from the germline V gene. The CDR3 region has the DNA TGTGGGTACAGGGTGGGCTATGGCTACACCTTC. Translation: CGYRVGYGYTF.

The rearrangement joins TRBV6-1 to TRBJ2-4; TRBD2 is a possible D gene (7 bases). The CDR3 runs 15 residues. The ends were cut back, 11 bases at V and 13 bases at J, with 30 bases in the middle. Germline V lookup: CDR1 MNHNS, CDR2 SASEGT. DNA for the CDR3: TGTGCCCGCGGTGCGGGTCGGGGGGCCAAAGACACGCAGTACTTC. Translating gives CARGAGRGAKDTQYF.

This sequence joins TRBV10-1 and TRBJ2-5, with 13 positions matching TRBD2. Germline-derived CDR1 and CDR2 are WNHNN and SYGVQD (reference sequence). V lost 3 bases to trimming and J lost 11 bases; unmatched junction nucleotides: 6. The CDR3 is 14 amino acids. The CDR3 DNA reads as TGCGCCAGCAGTGACACTAGCGGGAGGGAAGAGCAGTACTTC. This encodes CASSDTSGREEQYF.

The chain is built from TRBV4-1 and TRBJ1-2; TRBD1 is a possible D gene (6 bases). Trimming left V 0 bases short and J 4 bases short, with 15 bases between. Per the germline V gene, CDR1 is MGHRA and CDR2 is YSYEKL. The CDR3 consists of 16 residues. In DNA, the CDR3 is TGCGCCAGCAGCCAAGATTGGGGGGCAGGGAGCTATGGCTACACCTTC. Translation gives CASSQDWGAGSYGYTF.

This CDR3 is CASSPLGSGSGGTQYF. The CDR3 DNA is TGTGCCAGCAGTCCCCTGGGGAGCGGGAGTGGTGGGACCCAGTACTTC. The rearrangement links TRBV27 to TRBJ2-5; TRBD2 aligns across 8 bases. Germline assignment: CDR1 MNHEY and CDR2 SMNVEV (reference sequence). V lost 5 bases and J lost 7; bases outside the gene matches: 15. The CDR3 has 16 residues.

Only a few counts were recorded for this clonotype. The chain uses TRBV6-2 or TRBV6-3 and TRBJ2-1, with 11 positions matching TRBD1. Germline trimming cut 4 bases from V and 7 bases from J; bases unmatched to any gene: 6. The CDR3 has 15 amino acids. Looked up from germline, CDR1 is MNHEY and CDR2 is SVGEGT. CDR3 in DNA: TGTGCCAGCAGTTCGAGGACAGGGGGCAGGAATGAGCAGTTCTTC. Its translation is CASSSRTGGRNEQFF.

Regarding this clonotype: A junction boundary mismatches the germline segment, possibly from a read error. V is TRBV27 and J is TRBJ2-3, with 11 bases aligning to TRBD2. This CDR3 contains 16 residues. In germline, CDR1 is MNHEY, CDR2 SMNVEV (reference sequence). The CDR3 spells CASSLTSGRWKDTQYF. CDR3 DNA: TGTGCCAGCAGTCTCACTAGCGGGAGATGGAAAGATACCCAGTACTTT.

The genes are TRBV10-3 and TRBJ1-6, with no clear D. V lost 5 bases, J lost 7 bases, and 15 bases lay in between. This CDR3 comprises 15 residues. Per the germline V gene, CDR1 is ENHRY and CDR2 is SYGVKD. As DNA, the CDR3 is TGTGCCATCAGTAAAGAGGGAGTACAGAATTCACCCCTCCACTTT. It specifies CAISKEGVQNSPLHF.

This clonotype was counted a few times. This sequence joins TRBV6-1 and TRBJ2-2; weak D call: TRBD1 (5 bases). Germline V gene lookup returns CDR1 MNHNS and CDR2 SASEGT. The CDR3 contains 12 residues. Trimming shortened V by 4 bases and J by 16 bases, and 16 bases separated the two germline ends. This chain's CDR3 is CASSVTKGAQFF. The CDR3 DNA reads as TGTGCCAGCAGTGTGACGAAAGGGGCGCAGTTTTTT.

This clonotype occurred many times. The gene calls are TRBV6-1 and TRBJ2-1; D is possibly TRBD1 (6 bases). The J call is in doubt because the DNA end fits TRBJ2-7 better. CDR1 and CDR2 (germline): MNHNS, SASEGT. The CDR3 is 15 amino acids. As DNA, the CDR3 is TGTGCCAGCAGTGAAAACCAGGGGAAGCAAAACGAGCAGTACTTC. Its translation is CASSENQGKQNEQYF.

This clonotype was seen once. The chain combines TRBV6-1 with TRBJ1-1; a weak D match, TRBD1 (6 bases). Trimming took 2 bases from V and 3 from J, leaving 19 bases between them. There are 17 residues in the CDR3. Germline-derived CDR1 and CDR2 are MNHNS and SASEGT. CDR3 DNA: TGTGCCAGCAGTGAAAAGGCCGGCGGGGGCGCAGACACTGAAGCTTTCTTT. It translates to CASSEKAGGGADTEAFF.

This clonotype was seen just once. The junction differs from germline at one of its ends, possibly a read error. This rearrangement joins TRBV6-1 to TRBJ2-4; D is perhaps TRBD1 or TRBD2 (6 bases each). In germline, CDR1 is MNHNS, CDR2 SASEGT. The CDR3 spans 16 residues. CDR3 DNA: TGTGCCAGCAGTGAAGAGGTCTTGGGGGGACAAGACATCCAGTACTTC. Translation: CASSEEVLGGQDIQYF.

Comment on this clonotype: Mismatch with germline at one junction end may stem from a read error. The J gene is TRBJ2-3, the V gene TRBV27; possibly TRBD2 for D (6 bases). Germline CDR1 reads MNHEY; CDR2 reads SMNVEV (reference sequence). CDR3 length equals 16 residues. CDR3 sequence: CASTSWRETNKDTQYF. For the CDR3, the DNA is TGTGCCAGCACGTCTTGGCGGGAAACTAACAAAGATACGCAGTATTTC.

The chain uses TRBV10-3 and TRBJ2-3; 8 bases agree with TRBD2. Unmatched junction bases numbered 11, after V lost 10 bases and J lost 5 bases. Germline lookup yields CDR1 ENHRY and CDR2 SYGVKD. The CDR3 is 14 amino acids. The DNA for the CDR3 is TGTGCCACCGCCGGGGGGGGGCCACGAGATACGCAGTATTTT. Amino acids: CATAGGGPRDTQYF.

By sample fraction, this clonotype is medium-sized. The chain employs TRBV10-1 and TRBJ2-1, with 9 bases lining up with TRBD2. Near its end, the DNA agrees better with TRBJ2-7, so the J call may be wrong. In germline, CDR1 is WNHNN, CDR2 SYGVQD (reference sequence). This CDR3 region has 15 residues. CDR3 in amino acids: CASSESWTSVHEQYF. The CDR3, as DNA: TGCGCCAGCAGTGAGTCGTGGACTAGCGTCCACGAGCAGTACTTC.

The J gene is TRBJ2-1, the V gene TRBV27, with 8 bases fitting TRBD2. The J call may be incorrect, as the DNA end agrees better with TRBJ2-7. The germline V gene encodes CDR1 MNHEY and CDR2 SMNVEV (reference sequence). The CDR3 is 14 amino acids. The CDR3 DNA reads as TGTGCGGGGAGCGGGGGCCGGGACGAAGGGACGCAGTACTTC. As protein: CAGSGGRDEGTQYF.

The CDR3 DNA reads as TGCAGTGCTCTCCCCCCGGGGGGGAGAAATGAGCAGTTCTTC. Translation gives CSALPPGGRNEQFF. The chain links TRBV20-1 to TRBJ2-1; 8 nucleotides agree with TRBD2. The CDR3 is 14 amino acids. The trim removed 5 bases at V and 7 bases at J, leaving 10 bases unmatched. Germline-derived CDR1 and CDR2 are DFQATT and SNEGSKA (reference sequence).

This clonotype ranks as medium-sized (0.01 to 0.1%). This rearrangement joins TRBV6-1 to TRBJ2-2; no definite D call. V was trimmed by 10 bases and J by 4 bases, leaving 22 bases between them. CDR3 length: 16 residues. Germline V gives CDR1 MNHNS, CDR2 SASEGT. The CDR3 sequence: CATSSRPKGITGELFF. CDR3 in DNA: TGTGCCACCTCCTCTCGGCCAAAGGGTATCACCGGGGAGCTGTTTTTT.

This clonotype was counted many times. The CDR3 sequence is CATQYQAGVYEQYF. CDR3 nucleotide sequence: TGTGCCACCCAGTACCAAGCGGGAGTCTACGAGCAGTACTTC. The chain has TRBV27 and TRBJ2-1; the match to TRBD2 covers 8 bases. The J call may be wrong; the DNA end is better matched by TRBJ2-7. Germline CDR1 reads MNHEY; CDR2 reads SMNVEV (reference sequence). The CDR3 consists of 14 residues.

This chain uses TRBV6-1 with TRBJ2-3, with D possibly TRBD1 on 5 matching bases. V was pared by 6 bases and J by 2 bases, with 15 bases between. The CDR3 is made up of 15 amino acids. Germline lookup yields CDR1 MNHNS and CDR2 SASEGT. CDR3 nucleotides: TGTGCCAGCAGGAGCAGGGTTGGCACCACAGATACGCAGTATTTT. It encodes CASRSRVGTTDTQYF.

This clonotype came up many times. The chain carries TRBV6-1 and TRBJ1-2; possible D gene TRBD1, 6 bases. Germline CDR1 reads MNHNS; CDR2 reads SASEGT. CDR3 length equals 14 residues. V dropped 0 bases and J dropped 6 bases, with 11 bases sitting between them. CDR3 residues: CASSEAGRGDGYTF. The CDR3 nucleotides read TGTGCCAGCAGTGAAGCGGGCAGGGGAGATGGCTACACCTTC.